The 4 T cell receptor beta chains in this list originate from one sample, sequenced in a study of beta chain features in type 1 diabetes. Study conclusions and caveats: Shorter TCRB CDR3s, moderately but significantly so, marked every one of the four CD4+ subsets in Type 1 diabetes patients.

The investigators reverse transcribed all of the isolated RNA, so they sequenced expressed TCRB transcripts. The method was immunoSEQ multiplex PCR; TCRdb's version includes in-frame clones alone and lacks a portion of them. The sample comprises more than 250,000 clones, about a fifth of which are singletons, and less than 0.03% rests with the top ten. These receptors are not linked to any known antigen. The sequenced sample consisted of naive CD4+ T cells from blood. Every receptor here comes from a woman in her 40s with type 1 diabetes.

This clone was observed a few times. The chain links TRBV5-1 to TRBJ2-7; maybe TRBD2 (5 bases). The CDR3 is 13 residues long. Per germline, CDR1 SGHRS and CDR2 YFSETQ. V was pared by 4 bases and J by 2 bases, with 10 bases between. As DNA, the CDR3 is TGCGCCAGCAGCCCCGCGGAGGCCTACGAGCAGTACTTC. This encodes CASSPAEAYEQYF.

The J gene is TRBJ1-1, the V gene TRBV6-5, with 7 bases that match TRBD1. From germline, CDR1 is MNHEY and CDR2 SVGAGI. V lost 5 bases, J lost 0 bases, and 6 bases stayed unmatched. This CDR3 spans 15 amino acids. In nucleotides, the CDR3 is TGTGCCAGCAGTGTTTGGGACAGCTTGAACACTGAAGCTTTCTTT. This gives the protein CASSVWDSLNTEAFF.

This clone showed up just a few times. This chain joins TRBV30 and TRBJ1-2; D is perhaps TRBD1 (5 bases). The V and J ends lost 0 bases and 4 bases respectively, with 12 bases between them. Germline-derived CDR1 and CDR2 are GTSNPN and SVGIG (reference sequence). This CDR3 has 14 residues. In nucleotides, the CDR3 is TGTGCCTGGAGTGTAAACCCAGGGATCTATGGCTACACCTTC. Amino acids: CAWSVNPGIYGYTF. The whole variable domain, remainder taken from reference TRBV30 and TRBJ1-2, is SQTIHQWPATLVQPVGSPLSLECTVEGTSNPNLYWYRQAAGRGLQLLFYSVGIGQISSEVPQNLSASRPQDRQFILSSKKLLLSDSGFYLCAWSVNPGIYGYTFGSGTRLTVV.

V is TRBV4-2 and J is TRBJ2-3; D is undetermined. V lost 5 bases and J 5 bases, leaving 5 bases between the germline ends. Looked up from germline, CDR1 is LGHNA and CDR2 is YNFKEQ. This CDR3 contains 11 residues. The CDR3 loop reads CASSNRDTQYF. The CDR3 DNA sequence: TGTGCCAGCAGCAACAGAGATACGCAGTATTTT.